A single sample gave rise to the 31 T cell receptor beta chains below, sequenced in a study of T cell changes during pregnancy in multiple sclerosis. The assay was immunoSEQ multiplex PCR, and TCRdb's table has in-frame clones only and misses some. Of about 51,000 clones detected, 85% to 95% appear once; the ten largest clones hold under 0.85%. Sample: CD4+ T cells from peripheral blood mononuclear cells, taken in the third trimester of pregnancy. These receptors originate from a female donor with multiple sclerosis, enrolled in a pregnancy study.

The genes are TRBV28 and TRBJ2-2; TRBD1 matches at 8 bases. The CDR3 length is 15 residues. CDR1 is MDHEN, CDR2 SYDVKM, per germline. The trim removed 6 bases at V and 5 bases at J, leaving 8 bases unmatched. CDR3 nucleotides: TGTGCCAGCAGCCAAAACGGACAGGGAACCGGGGAGCTGTTTTTT. Protein product: CASSQNGQGTGELFF.

V gene TRBV18 combines with J gene TRBJ2-7; no definite D call. Trimming shortened V by 1 base and J by 2 bases, and 9 bases separated the two germline ends. The CDR3 loop spans 14 amino acids. Germline values: CDR1 KGHSH, CDR2 LQKENI. This CDR3 reads CASSPRQAAYEQYF. In DNA, the CDR3 is TGTGCCAGCTCACCACGCCAGGCCGCCTACGAGCAGTACTTC.

CDR3 sequence (DNA): TGTGCCAGCAGTTCGGGGGTGGGGAGAGAGACCCAGTACTTC. Protein product: CASSSGVGRETQYF. The V and J genes are TRBV28 and TRBJ2-5; D may be TRBD2 (6 bases). V was clipped by 4 bases and J by 4 bases, with 13 bases between them. In germline, CDR1 is MDHEN, CDR2 SYDVKM. The CDR3 is made up of 14 amino acids.

For this clone: Other DNA sequences in the same sample also yield this CDR3. The genes are TRBV29-1 and TRBJ2-7; no definite D call. Germline values: CDR1 SQVTM, CDR2 ANQGSEA. This CDR3 is 13 amino acids long. Trimming shortened V by 0 bases and J by 4 bases, and 10 bases separated the two germline ends. The CDR3 loop is CSVEDRGRYEQYF. DNA for the CDR3: TGCAGCGTTGAAGATCGAGGTAGATACGAGCAGTACTTC.

A few counts support this clone. The chain employs TRBV27 and TRBJ1-1, with a possible D match to TRBD1 (5 bases). CDR3 size: 15 residues. With 3 bases removed from V and 1 base from J, the gap between germline ends came to 12 bases. The germline V gene encodes CDR1 MNHEY and CDR2 SMNVEV (reference sequence). The CDR3 nucleotides are TGTGCCAGCAGTTTCGTTCCAGGGCGGAACACTGAAGCTTTCTTT. Protein: CASSFVPGRNTEAFF.

This clone ranks as medium-sized. J is TRBJ2-5 and V is TRBV15; D is ambiguous. The CDR3 contains 11 residues. Trimming left V 8 bases short and J 2 bases short, with 6 bases between. The germline V gene encodes CDR1 LNHNV and CDR2 YYDKDF (reference sequence). The CDR3 is CATLQQETQYF. The DNA for the CDR3 is TGTGCCACCTTGCAGCAAGAGACCCAGTACTTC. Full variable domain (remainder filled in from reference TRBV15 and TRBJ2-5): DAMVIQNPRYQVTQFGKPVTLSCSQTLNHNVMYWYQQKSSQAPKLLFHYYDKDFNNEADTPDNFQSRRPNTSFCFLDIRSPGLGDTAMYLCATLQQETQYFGPGTRLLVL.

V usage is TRBV5-4 and J usage is TRBJ2-7; TRBD1 might be the D (6 bases). The CDR3 runs to 13 residues. Germline CDR1 is SGHNT and CDR2 is YYREEE (reference sequence). V was trimmed by 5 bases and J by 6 bases, leaving 15 bases between them. DNA of the CDR3: TGTGCCAGCAGGGAACAGGGTCATGGCGAGCAGTACTTC. This gives the protein CASREQGHGEQYF. Full variable domain (remainder filled in from reference TRBV5-4 and TRBJ2-7): ETGVTQSPTHLIKTRGQQVTLRCSSQSGHNTVSWYQQALGQGPQFIFQYYREEENGRGNFPPRFSGLQFPNYSSELNVNALELDDSALYLCASREQGHGEQYFGPGTRLTVT.

This clone showed up just a few times. This sequence joins TRBV6-5 and TRBJ1-5, with a possible D match to TRBD1 (6 bases). V was shortened by 0 bases and J by 2 bases, with 8 bases between the two germline ends. Germline CDR1 and CDR2: MNHEY and SVGAGI. This CDR3 is built from 15 residues. The CDR3 region is CASSYSPGGNQPQHF. The CDR3, as DNA: TGTGCCAGCAGTTACTCACCAGGGGGCAATCAGCCCCAGCATTTT.

Here the CDR3 DNA reads TGCGCCAGCAGCTCTACAGGGGCGACTAATGAAAAACTGTTTTTT. Translated, it gives CASSSTGATNEKLFF. V and J are TRBV5-1 and TRBJ1-4; TRBD1 agrees at 7 bases. Looked up from germline, CDR1 is SGHRS and CDR2 is YFSETQ. There are 15 residues in the CDR3. V lost 3 bases to trimming and J lost 2 bases; unmatched junction nucleotides: 4.

V and J are TRBV27 and TRBJ2-2, with D possibly matching TRBD1 (5 bases). The CDR3 covers 19 residues. The V gene lost 0 bases and the J gene lost 2 bases, with 19 bases spanning the gap. Germline CDR1 reads MNHEY; CDR2 reads SMNVEV (reference sequence). The CDR3 DNA reads TGTGCCAGCAGTTTATCTTTTTTTCGAGCAGGGATAAACACCGGGGAGCTGTTTTTT. This codes for CASSLSFFRAGINTGELFF.

V gene TRBV30 combines with J gene TRBJ1-5, with a tentative D call TRBD1 (6 bases). The CDR3 is made up of 15 amino acids. The germline CDR1 and CDR2 sequences are GTSNPN and SVGIG (reference sequence). The V end was cut by 0 bases, the J end by 0 bases, with 9 bases between. The CDR3 DNA is TGTGCCTGGAGTGTGGGGGGGGCTAGCAATCAGCCCCAGCATTTT. Protein sequence: CAWSVGGASNQPQHF.

The J gene is TRBJ1-4, the V gene TRBV7-8; 10 bases match TRBD1. CDR1 is SGHVS, CDR2 FQNEAQ, per germline. The CDR3 contains 14 residues. V trimming: 8 bases; J trimming: 5 bases; junction bases outside the gene matches: 5. The CDR3, as DNA: TGTGCCAGCGGCCGGGGACAGGGGAATGAAAAACTGTTTTTT. This codes for CASGRGQGNEKLFF.

The chain links TRBV2 to TRBJ1-2, with 9 bases aligning to TRBD1. V lost 6 bases to trimming and J lost 8 bases; unmatched junction nucleotides: 1. Germline values: CDR1 SNHLY, CDR2 FYNNEI. CDR3 length: 11 residues. The CDR3 DNA reads TGTGCCAGCAGGGGGACAGGGGGCTACACCTTC. Translated, it gives CASRGTGGYTF. Looking up the rest from reference TRBV2 and TRBJ1-2 gives the full variable domain: EPEVTQTPSHQVTQMGQEVILRCVPISNHLYFYWYRQILGQKVEFLVSFYNNEISEKSEIFDDQFSVERPDGSNFTLKIRSTKLEDSAMYFCASRGTGGYTFGSGTRLTVV.

This clone was observed a few times. The rearrangement joins TRBV5-1 to TRBJ2-1; 10 bases map to TRBD1. V lost 3 bases to trimming and J lost 9 bases; unmatched junction nucleotides: 15. The CDR3 spans 17 residues. Germline CDR1 and CDR2: SGHRS and YFSETQ. The CDR3 region has the DNA TGCGCCAGCAGCTACCAAAGACAGGGGGCGAAGTTCGGTGAGCAGTTCTTC. Amino acid sequence: CASSYQRQGAKFGEQFF. Supplemented by reference TRBV5-1 and TRBJ2-1, the full variable domain reads KAGVTQTPRYLIKTRGQQVTLSCSPISGHRSVSWYQQTPGQGLQFLFEYFSETQRNKGNFPGRFSGRQFSNSRSEMNVSTLELGDSALYLCASSYQRQGAKFGEQFFGPGTRLTVL.

CDR3 in DNA: TGTGCCATCAGACCCAGACAGGGCCACGAGCAGTACTTC. Protein product: CAIRPRQGHEQYF. V and J are TRBV10-3 and TRBJ2-7; TRBD1 matches 7 bases. Germline assignment: CDR1 ENHRY and CDR2 SYGVKD. The ends lost 6 bases at V and 5 bases at J; junction bases unmatched: 7. CDR3 length: 13 amino acids.

The sample holds one count of this clone. V is TRBV5-1 and J is TRBJ2-2; the match to TRBD1 covers 9 bases. CDR1 SGHRS and CDR2 YFSETQ come from the germline V gene. Losses at the gene ends were 4 bases for V and 2 bases for J; bases not matched to a gene: 6. This CDR3 region has 16 residues. The CDR3, as DNA: TGCGCCAGCAGCGCAGGGACAGGGTCAAACACCGGGGAGCTGTTTTTT. The encoded protein is CASSAGTGSNTGELFF.

The chain has TRBV28 and TRBJ1-1; 7 nucleotides align to TRBD1. V lost 2 bases and J lost 3; bases outside the gene matches: 3. This CDR3 is 14 amino acids long. Germline-derived CDR1 and CDR2 are MDHEN and SYDVKM. The CDR3 nucleotides are TGTGCCAGCAGTTTACCGGGACAGCACACTGAAGCTTTCTTT. This codes for CASSLPGQHTEAFF.

The chain is built from TRBV2 and TRBJ1-5; TRBD1 matches at 7 bases. Germline CDR1 and CDR2: SNHLY and FYNNEI. Germline trimming cut 1 base from V and 4 bases from J; bases unmatched to any gene: 4. This CDR3 has 15 amino acids. The CDR3 nucleotides read TGTGCCAGCAGTGAAGGGGACAGTTGGAATCAGCCCCAGCATTTT. Translated: CASSEGDSWNQPQHF.

This chain uses TRBV21-1 with TRBJ2-3; TRBD2 is the table's D call, not checked against the DNA. TRBV21-1 is labeled a pseudogene. CDR3 size: 11 residues. The CDR3 loop reads CASSTRDTQYF. The CDR3 nucleotides read TGTGCCAGCAGCACGAGAGATACGCAGTATTTT.

The genes are TRBV14 and TRBJ2-5, with a possible D match to TRBD1 (5 bases). The V gene lost 2 bases and the J gene lost 4 bases, with 5 bases spanning the gap. This CDR3 has 12 amino acids. From germline, CDR1 is SGHDN and CDR2 FVKESK. CDR3 DNA: TGTGCCAGCAGCCAAACAGGAGAGACCCAGTACTTC. Its translation: CASSQTGETQYF.

This clone was counted a single time. V and J are TRBV18 and TRBJ1-2; D gene uncertain. This CDR3 has 14 residues. CDR1 is KGHSH, CDR2 LQKENI, per germline. The V gene lost 1 base and the J gene lost 0 bases, with 6 bases spanning the gap. CDR3 residues: CASSPQGANYGYTF. The CDR3 DNA sequence: TGTGCCAGCTCACCACAGGGAGCTAACTATGGCTACACCTTC.

The CDR3 DNA sequence: TGTGCCAGCAGCTTACGGACAACCATGAACACTGAAGCTTTCTTT. It translates to CASSLRTTMNTEAFF. The chain has TRBV7-9 and TRBJ1-1, with a weak D call TRBD1 (5 bases). CDR3 length: 15 residues. The germline V and J ends were trimmed by 2 bases and 0 bases, with 10 bases remaining between them. Germline CDR1 reads SEHNR; CDR2 reads FQNEAQ (reference sequence).

The rearrangement joins TRBV19 to TRBJ2-1, with TRBD2 matching over 14 bases. The germline V gene encodes CDR1 LNHDA and CDR2 SQIVND (reference sequence). The CDR3 consists of 15 residues. The J segment lost 7 bases and the V segment lost 7 bases, leaving 6 bases of the junction unmatched. The CDR3: CASNPRTSGRNEQFF. DNA for the CDR3: TGTGCCAGTAACCCCCGGACTAGCGGGAGGAATGAGCAGTTCTTC. The full variable domain, completed using reference TRBV19 and TRBJ2-1, is DGGITQSPKYLFRKEGQNVTLSCEQNLNHDAMYWYRQDPGQGLRLIYYSQIVNDFQKGDIAEGYSVSREKKESFPLTVTSAQKNPTAFYLCASNPRTSGRNEQFFGPGTRLTVL.

The chain combines TRBV2 with TRBJ2-5; 7 bases are a match to TRBD1. This CDR3 is 15 amino acids long. J lost 5 bases, V lost 4 bases, and 10 bases had no gene match. From germline, CDR1 is SNHLY and CDR2 FYNNEI. CDR3 DNA: TGTGCCAGCAGTGCCCCGGGACAGATGGGTGAGACCCAGTACTTC. It codes for CASSAPGQMGETQYF.

This rearrangement joins TRBV4-1 to TRBJ1-3; no reliable D call. The germline gives CDR1 MGHRA, CDR2 YSYEKL. CDR3 size: 15 residues. V was cut by 0 bases and J by 2 bases, with 8 bases left in between. CDR3 nucleotides: TGCGCCAGCAGCCAAGATCCGGGGACTGGAAACACCATATATTTT. It codes for CASSQDPGTGNTIYF.

The chain has TRBV27 and TRBJ2-1, with D possibly matching TRBD2 (6 bases). Between the trimmed V and J ends, which lost 3 bases and 7 bases, there was a span of 25 bases. Germline V lookup: CDR1 MNHEY, CDR2 SMNVEV (reference sequence). The CDR3 is 18 residues long. The CDR3 loop reads CASSLASVGRTHFNEQFF. CDR3 DNA: TGTGCCAGCAGTTTGGCTAGCGTGGGTCGAACCCATTTTAATGAGCAGTTCTTC.

This clone was observed a few times. The chain carries TRBV10-3 and TRBJ2-7; 11 bases agree with TRBD1. The ends lost 8 bases at V and 7 bases at J; junction bases unmatched: 13. CDR3 length: 15 residues. Germline loops: CDR1 ENHRY, CDR2 SYGVKD. CDR3 sequence (DNA): TGTGCCATCGGGCCCGGGACAGGGGGTAAAGGGGAGCAGTACTTC. Translation gives CAIGPGTGGKGEQYF.

CDR3: CASSLGGTGQFQPQHF. The CDR3 DNA reads as TGTGCCAGCAGCTTAGGGGGGACAGGTCAATTTCAGCCCCAGCATTTT. This chain connects TRBV7-2 to TRBJ1-5; 8 bases map to TRBD1. The V segment lost 1 base and the J segment 6 bases; nucleotides outside the gene matches: 8. Germline CDR1 and CDR2: SGHTA and FQGNSA. The CDR3 contains 16 residues. Full variable domain (outside the CDR3, taken from reference TRBV7-2 and TRBJ1-5): GAGVSQSPSNKVTEKGKDVELRCDPISGHTALYWYRQSLGQGLEFLIYFQGNSAPDKSGLPSDRFSAERTGGSVSTLTIQRTQQEDSAVYLCASSLGGTGQFQPQHFGDGTRLSIL.

V and J are TRBV5-1 and TRBJ2-7; TRBD2 aligns across 11 bases. CDR1 and CDR2 from the germline V gene are SGHRS and YFSETQ. The V segment lost 5 bases and the J segment 0 bases; nucleotides outside the gene matches: 4. CDR3 length: 15 amino acids. The CDR3 reads CASRIGTSGSYEQYF. In DNA form, the CDR3 reads TGCGCCAGCAGAATAGGGACTAGCGGCTCCTACGAGCAGTACTTC.

CDR3 amino acids: CASSLGRVEGYTF. The CDR3 DNA follows: TGTGCCAGCAGCTTAGGCAGGGTGGAGGGCTACACCTTC. The rearrangement joins TRBV7-9 to TRBJ1-2, with D maybe TRBD1 (5 bases). CDR1 and CDR2 (germline): SEHNR, FQNEAQ (reference sequence). V lost 1 base and J 8 bases, leaving 11 bases between the germline ends. CDR3 length: 13 amino acids.

This rearrangement joins TRBV19 to TRBJ2-7; 7 positions agree with TRBD1. The CDR3 runs to 15 residues. Losses at the gene ends were 5 bases for V and 3 bases for J; bases not matched to a gene: 10. In germline, CDR1 is LNHDA, CDR2 SQIVND (reference sequence). The CDR3 DNA reads TGTGCCAGTAGTCGTACAGGGGATGGGAACTACGAGCAGTACTTC. Its protein product is CASSRTGDGNYEQYF.